One TCR beta chain is described in this entry. The sample comes from a study of blood T cell repertoires in COVID-19. Across the whole study: Material from acute and convalescent COVID-19 was sourced from the United States, Italy and Spain.

CDR1 SGHAT and CDR2 FQDESV come from the germline V gene (reference sequence). The CDR3 loop spans 17 amino acids. Trimming took 0 bases from V and 0 from J, leaving 12 bases between them. In the authors' workflow: Amplification from reference gene primers served as the basis for estimated nucleated cell counts. Sequencing was performed with immunoSEQ multiplex PCR; in TCRdb, only in-frame clones are kept and a portion is missing. D and trimming were read from the DNA, whereas the V and J calls and clone size are those reported in that table. The table records 52,000 or so clones, around nine tenths of them present only once.

This receptor was obtained from a woman aged 70-85 years with active COVID-19. This rearrangement joins TRBV11-1 to TRBJ2-1, with D unclear. The sequenced sample consisted of peripheral blood. The CDR3 here is CASSLASGGISYNEQFF. DNA of the CDR3: TGTGCCAGCAGCTTAGCTTCTGGCGGAATCTCCTACAATGAGCAGTTCTTC. Combining the CDR3 with reference TRBV11-1 and TRBJ2-1 gives the whole variable domain EAEVAQSPRYKITEKSQAVAFWCDPISGHATLYWYRQILGQGPELLVQFQDESVVDDSQLPKDRFSAERLKGVDSTLKIQPAELGDSAMYLCASSLASGGISYNEQFFGPGTRLTVL.